These 21 T cell receptor beta chains came from one sample sequenced in a study of shared clonotypes between healthy human individuals. Profiling relied on immunoSEQ multiplex PCR, and the TCRdb table lists in-frame clones only, not all of them. The data show 950,000 to 1,300,000 clones, with roughly 75% seen just once and over 1.3% held by the top ten. Sequenced sample: memory CD4+ T cells sorted from blood. Noted subset: CD45RA-negative fraction. These receptors all stem from a man younger than 30 in good health.

The genes are TRBV7-8 and TRBJ2-2; D is perhaps TRBD2 (6 bases). Trimming shortened V by 5 bases and J by 2 bases, and 15 bases separated the two germline ends. This CDR3 spans 16 amino acids. Germline CDR1 SGHVS, CDR2 FQNEAQ. The CDR3 spells CASSLVSGANTGELFF. The CDR3 DNA follows: TGTGCCAGCAGCCTAGTTAGCGGAGCCAACACCGGGGAGCTGTTTTTT.

As for this clone: Its ends do not fully match the called genes, so a read error is possible. The chain uses TRBV5-1 and TRBJ2-1; the match to TRBD2 covers 10 bases. Looked up from germline, CDR1 is SGHRS and CDR2 is YFSETQ. The CDR3 is 16 residues long. The DNA for the CDR3 is TGCGCCAGCAGATTGGAAGGGACTAGCGCCTACAATGAGCAGTTCTTC. This gives the protein CASRLEGTSAYNEQFF.

V is TRBV4-1 and J is TRBJ1-6; 7 nucleotides line up with TRBD1. Germline trimming cut 3 bases from V and 8 bases from J; bases unmatched to any gene: 7. This CDR3 comprises 15 residues. Looked up from germline, CDR1 is MGHRA and CDR2 is YSYEKL. This CDR3 is CASSQGRDRDSPLHF. CDR3 bases: TGCGCCAGCAGCCAGGGTAGGGACAGAGATTCACCCCTCCACTTT.

This clone appeared a single time. V and J are TRBV19 and TRBJ1-2, with no clear D. Between the trimmed V and J ends, which lost 10 bases and 7 bases, there was a span of 10 bases. Germline-derived CDR1 and CDR2 are LNHDA and SQIVND (reference sequence). The CDR3 spans 10 residues. The CDR3, as DNA: TGTGCCACCTGGAGTGGTGGCTACACCTTC. Translation gives CATWSGGYTF.

In its sample, this clone was seen a few times. The chain links TRBV25-1 to TRBJ2-5; D remains ambiguous. V lost 5 bases to trimming and J lost 2 bases, with 6 bases between them. This CDR3 contains 12 residues. Germline lookup yields CDR1 MGHDK and CDR2 SYGVNS. In DNA form, the CDR3 reads TGTGCCAGCAGTCGTATTCAAGAGACCCAGTACTTC. Its translation: CASSRIQETQYF. Full variable domain (rest looked up from reference TRBV25-1 and TRBJ2-5): EADIYQTPRYLVIGTGKKITLECSQTMGHDKMYWYQQDPGMELHLIHYSYGVNSTEKGDLSSESTVSRIRTEHFPLTLESARPSHTSQYLCASSRIQETQYFGPGTRLLVL.

This sequence joins TRBV6-1 and TRBJ2-3; D is possibly TRBD2 (5 bases). Germline assignment: CDR1 MNHNS and CDR2 SASEGT. The CDR3 spans 15 residues. Trimming shortened V by 10 bases and J by 2 bases, and 19 bases separated the two germline ends. The CDR3 sequence: CATLDRGRNTDTQYF. The CDR3 coding sequence is TGTGCCACCCTCGATCGAGGGCGCAACACAGATACGCAGTATTTT.

The genes are TRBV5-1 and TRBJ1-1; 11 bases map to TRBD1. Germline trimming cut 0 bases from V and 1 base from J; bases unmatched to any gene: 2. This CDR3 has 16 residues. Looked up from germline, CDR1 is SGHRS and CDR2 is YFSETQ. The CDR3 loop reads CASSLEGTGGNTEAFF. Here the CDR3 DNA reads TGCGCCAGCAGCTTGGAAGGGACAGGGGGGAACACTGAAGCTTTCTTT. Based on the CDR3 plus reference TRBV5-1 and TRBJ1-1, the full variable domain is KAGVTQTPRYLIKTRGQQVTLSCSPISGHRSVSWYQQTPGQGLQFLFEYFSETQRNKGNFPGRFSGRQFSNSRSEMNVSTLELGDSALYLCASSLEGTGGNTEAFFGQGTRLTVV.

In this sample, this clone turned up a few times. The chain has TRBV5-8 and TRBJ1-6; TRBD1 matches at 7 bases. The trim removed 4 bases at V and 8 bases at J, leaving 6 bases unmatched. Germline-derived CDR1 and CDR2 are SGHTS and YDEGEE. The CDR3 has 14 residues. DNA for the CDR3: TGTGCCAGCAGCCCTGACAGGGCGGATTCACCCCTCCACTTT. Its protein is CASSPDRADSPLHF.

This clone occurred a few times. V and J are TRBV6-5 and TRBJ2-3; the D is unclear. This CDR3 region has 13 residues. Germline CDR1 is MNHEY and CDR2 is SVGAGI. The ends were cut back, 6 bases at V and 2 bases at J, with 9 bases in the middle. CDR3 sequence reads: CASSASDTDTQYF. The CDR3 region has the DNA TGTGCCAGCAGCGCGTCGGACACAGATACGCAGTATTTT.

The rearrangement uses TRBV10-3 and TRBJ1-2, with 7 bases identical to TRBD1. Trimming at V came to 7 bases and at J to 8 bases, leaving 7 bases not matched to a gene. Germline V gene lookup returns CDR1 ENHRY and CDR2 SYGVKD. The CDR3 contains 12 residues. The CDR3 is CAIMDRMQGYTF. The CDR3 region has the DNA TGTGCCATCATGGACAGGATGCAGGGCTACACCTTC.

V is TRBV9 and J is TRBJ1-4; perhaps TRBD1 as D (6 bases). This CDR3 is 15 amino acids long. V lost 3 bases to trimming and J lost 5 bases, with 14 bases between them. Germline CDR1 SGDLS, CDR2 YYNGEE. The CDR3 loop reads CASSEGGHINEKLFF. CDR3 bases: TGTGCCAGCAGCGAGGGGGGCCACATCAATGAAAAACTGTTTTTT.

The chain is built from TRBV7-9 and TRBJ1-2; TRBD1 matches at 12 bases. The CDR3 spans 16 residues. J lost 3 bases, V lost 8 bases, and 10 bases had no gene match. Germline CDR1 is SEHNR and CDR2 is FQNEAQ (reference sequence). The CDR3 DNA reads TGTGCCAGCGGAGGGACAGGGGGCTTCTATGACTATGGCTACACCTTC. The encoded protein is CASGGTGGFYDYGYTF.

The gene calls are TRBV2 and TRBJ2-2, with D maybe TRBD1 (5 bases). Germline CDR1 is SNHLY and CDR2 is FYNNEI. The CDR3 totals 13 residues. Trimming pared 7 bases from V and 4 bases from J, leaving 10 bases between. CDR3 amino acids: CASTGLGTGELFF. The CDR3 DNA is TGTGCCAGCACAGGGTTGGGCACCGGGGAGCTGTTTTTT.

This rearrangement joins TRBV29-1 to TRBJ1-1; 8 positions match TRBD1. Germline CDR1 and CDR2: SQVTM and ANQGSEA. Trimming took 7 bases from V and 3 from J; bases not matched to a gene: 7. The CDR3 has 13 amino acids. CDR3 sequence (DNA): TGCAGCGCCAGGGGGCCGTGGGACACTGAAGCTTTCTTT. Its translation: CSARGPWDTEAFF.

The chain joins TRBV9 to TRBJ2-3; 9 bases align to TRBD1. Trimming cost V 0 bases and J 6 bases; bases outside gene matches: 5. There are 15 residues in the CDR3. Germline-derived CDR1 and CDR2 are SGDLS and YYNGEE. The CDR3 sequence is CASSVGDRGLDTQYF. CDR3 nucleotide sequence: TGTGCCAGCAGCGTAGGTGACAGGGGGTTGGATACGCAGTATTTT.

CDR3 sequence reads: CASSPAGGDRGNTIYF. For the CDR3, the DNA is TGTGCCAGCTCACCCGCCGGGGGGGATAGAGGAAACACCATATATTTT. The chain combines TRBV18 with TRBJ1-3; D possibly corresponds to TRBD1 (5 bases). The CDR3 has 16 residues. Germline CDR1 is KGHSH and CDR2 is LQKENI. The V end lost 3 bases, the J end lost 4 bases, and 16 bases lay between the germline ends. The variable domain in full, completed from reference TRBV18 and TRBJ1-3, reads NAGVMQNPRHLVRRRGQEARLRCSPMKGHSHVYWYRQLPEEGLKFMVYLQKENIIDESGMPKERFSAEFPKEGPSILRIQQVVRGDSAAYFCASSPAGGDRGNTIYFGEGSWLTVV.

In its sample, this clone was seen once. The V and J genes are TRBV12-5 and TRBJ1-1, with 7 bases identical to TRBD1. The junction had 6 bases not matched to a gene; V was cut back by 0 bases and J by 2 bases. This CDR3 has 16 residues. Per germline, CDR1 LGHNT and CDR2 FRNRAP. The CDR3: CASGLVPGTVNTEAFF. For the CDR3, the DNA is TGTGCTAGTGGTTTGGTACCCGGGACAGTCAACACTGAAGCTTTCTTT.

The chain couples TRBV10-2 to TRBJ1-6; D is unclear. V was shortened by 3 bases and J by 0 bases, with 6 bases between the two germline ends. The CDR3 is 15 amino acids. Germline loops: CDR1 WSHSY, CDR2 SAAADI. CDR3 in DNA: TGCGCCAGCAGTGATTTAAGCTCCTATAATTCACCCCTCCACTTT. Residues: CASSDLSSYNSPLHF.

The chain carries TRBV28 and TRBJ2-3; TRBD1 matches 7 bases. The V gene end was trimmed by 6 bases and the J gene end by 1 base; junction bases not matched to a gene: 7. This CDR3 spans 15 amino acids. Germline CDR1 reads MDHEN; CDR2 reads SYDVKM. The CDR3 spells CASRDGTVGTDTQYF. The CDR3 DNA reads TGTGCCAGCAGGGACGGGACAGTAGGCACAGATACGCAGTATTTT.

The rearrangement uses TRBV27 and TRBJ2-3, with D unclear. Between the trimmed V and J ends, which lost 6 bases and 0 bases, there was a span of 13 bases. There are 15 residues in the CDR3. Germline CDR1 reads MNHEY; CDR2 reads SMNVEV (reference sequence). The CDR3 region is CASSSVGRSTDTQYF. CDR3 bases: TGTGCCAGCAGCTCAGTTGGTCGGAGCACAGATACGCAGTATTTT.

This clone was seen more than once but under ten times. The chain is built from TRBV6-1 and TRBJ2-7, with TRBD2 as a possible D gene (6 bases). CDR1 is MNHNS, CDR2 SASEGT, per germline. Trimming took off 1 base at V and 6 bases at J, with 13 bases between the two ends. This CDR3 spans 14 amino acids. CDR3 nucleotide sequence: TGTGCCAGCAGTGAAGGGAGGGTCCCCTCCGAGCAGTACTTC. Residues: CASSEGRVPSEQYF.